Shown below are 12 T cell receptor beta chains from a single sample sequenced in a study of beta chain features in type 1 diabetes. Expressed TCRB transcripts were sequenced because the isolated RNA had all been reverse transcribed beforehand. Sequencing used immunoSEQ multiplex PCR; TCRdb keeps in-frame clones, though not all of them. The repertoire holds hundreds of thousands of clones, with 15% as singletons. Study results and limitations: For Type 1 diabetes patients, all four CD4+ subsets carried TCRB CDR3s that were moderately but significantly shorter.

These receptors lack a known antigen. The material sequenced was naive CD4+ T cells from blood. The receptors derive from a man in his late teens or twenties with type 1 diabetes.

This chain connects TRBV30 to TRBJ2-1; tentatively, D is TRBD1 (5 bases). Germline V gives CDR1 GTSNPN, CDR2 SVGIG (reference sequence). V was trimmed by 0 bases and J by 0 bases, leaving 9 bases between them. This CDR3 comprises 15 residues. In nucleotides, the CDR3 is TGTGCCTGGAGTGTACCAAGGGGCTCCTACAATGAGCAGTTCTTC. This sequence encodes CAWSVPRGSYNEQFF.

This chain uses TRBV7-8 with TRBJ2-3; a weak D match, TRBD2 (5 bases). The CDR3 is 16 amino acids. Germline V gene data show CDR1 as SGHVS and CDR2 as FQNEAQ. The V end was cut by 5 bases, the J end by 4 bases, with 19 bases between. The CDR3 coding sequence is TGTGCCAGCAGCCGGGGAGTTGTCATGGCGTCAGATACGCAGTATTTT. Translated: CASSRGVVMASDTQYF. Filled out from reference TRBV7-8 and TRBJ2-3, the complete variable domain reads GAGVSQSPRYKVAKRGQDVALRCDPISGHVSLFWYQQALGQGPEFLTYFQNEAQLDKSGLPSDRFFAERPEGSVSTLKIQRTQQEDSAVYLCASSRGVVMASDTQYFGPGTRLTVL.

The CDR3 loop reads CASIREVNSPLHF. The DNA of the CDR3 is TGCGCCAGCATCCGGGAGGTCAATTCACCCCTCCACTTT. The chain uses TRBV10-2 and TRBJ1-6, with D unclear. The CDR3 contains 13 residues. Trimming took 7 bases from V and 7 from J, leaving 11 bases between them. The V gene's germline CDR1 is WSHSY and CDR2 SAAADI.

The CDR3 DNA follows: TGTGCCGTTAAGCGGGAGGTATTTACAGATACGCAGTATTTT. It codes for CAVKREVFTDTQYF. The rearrangement uses TRBV27 and TRBJ2-3; the match to TRBD2 covers 9 bases. The CDR3 spans 14 residues. The germline V gene encodes CDR1 MNHEY and CDR2 SMNVEV (reference sequence). The V and J ends lost 11 bases and 3 bases, in that order; junction bases with no gene match: 9.

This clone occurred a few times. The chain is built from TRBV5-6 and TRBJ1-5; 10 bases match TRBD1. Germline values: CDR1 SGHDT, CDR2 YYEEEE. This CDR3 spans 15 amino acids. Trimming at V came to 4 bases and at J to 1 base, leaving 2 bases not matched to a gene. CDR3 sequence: CASSRGQGSNQPQHF. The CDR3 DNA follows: TGTGCCAGCAGCCGGGGACAGGGGAGCAATCAGCCCCAGCATTTT.

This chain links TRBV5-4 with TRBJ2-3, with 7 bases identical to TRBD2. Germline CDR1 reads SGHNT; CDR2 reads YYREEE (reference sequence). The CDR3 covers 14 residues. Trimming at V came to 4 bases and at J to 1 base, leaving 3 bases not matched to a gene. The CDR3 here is CASSHTSGTDTQYF. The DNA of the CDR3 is TGTGCCAGCAGCCATACTAGCGGCACAGATACGCAGTATTTT.

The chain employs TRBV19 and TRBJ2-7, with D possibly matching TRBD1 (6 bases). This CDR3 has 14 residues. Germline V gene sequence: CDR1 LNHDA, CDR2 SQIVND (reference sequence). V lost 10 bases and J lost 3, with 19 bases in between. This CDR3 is CATSFPGTNYEQYF. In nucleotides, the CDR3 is TGTGCCACCTCCTTCCCGGGGACAAACTACGAGCAGTACTTC.

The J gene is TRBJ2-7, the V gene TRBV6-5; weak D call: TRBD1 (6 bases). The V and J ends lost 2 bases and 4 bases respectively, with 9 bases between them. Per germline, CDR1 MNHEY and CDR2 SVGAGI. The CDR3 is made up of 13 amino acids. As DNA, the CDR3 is TGTGCCAGCAGTTACATGACAGGTTACGAGCAGTACTTC. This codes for CASSYMTGYEQYF.

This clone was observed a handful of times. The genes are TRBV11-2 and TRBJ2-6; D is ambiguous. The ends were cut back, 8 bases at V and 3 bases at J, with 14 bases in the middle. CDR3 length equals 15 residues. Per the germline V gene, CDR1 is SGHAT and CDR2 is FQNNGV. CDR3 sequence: CASPVRSSGANVLTF. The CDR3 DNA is TGTGCCAGCCCGGTCCGGTCAAGTGGGGCCAACGTCCTGACTTTC. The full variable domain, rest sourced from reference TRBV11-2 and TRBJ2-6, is EAGVAQSPRYKIIEKRQSVAFWCNPISGHATLYWYQQILGQGPKLLIQFQNNGVVDDSQLPKDRFSAERLKGVDSTLKIQPAKLEDSAVYLCASPVRSSGANVLTFGAGSRLTVL.

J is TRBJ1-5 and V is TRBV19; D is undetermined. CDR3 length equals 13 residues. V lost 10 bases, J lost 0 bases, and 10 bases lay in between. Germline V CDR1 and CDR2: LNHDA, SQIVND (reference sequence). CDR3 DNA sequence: TGTGCCACCGCAACTTATAGCAATCAGCCCCAGCATTTT. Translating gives CATATYSNQPQHF.

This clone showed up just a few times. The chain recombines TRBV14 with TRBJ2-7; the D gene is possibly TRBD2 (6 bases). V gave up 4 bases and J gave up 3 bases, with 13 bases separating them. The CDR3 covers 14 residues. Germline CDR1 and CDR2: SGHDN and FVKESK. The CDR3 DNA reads TGTGCCAGCAGCCCCCGCGGGATCTACTACGAGCAGTACTTC. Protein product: CASSPRGIYYEQYF.

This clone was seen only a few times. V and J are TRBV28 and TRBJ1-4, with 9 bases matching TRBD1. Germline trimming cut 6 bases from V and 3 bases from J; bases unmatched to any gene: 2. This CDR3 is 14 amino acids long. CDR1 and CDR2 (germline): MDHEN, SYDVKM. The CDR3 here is CASSRDRANEKLFF. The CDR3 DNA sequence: TGTGCCAGCAGCCGGGACAGGGCTAATGAAAAACTGTTTTTT.